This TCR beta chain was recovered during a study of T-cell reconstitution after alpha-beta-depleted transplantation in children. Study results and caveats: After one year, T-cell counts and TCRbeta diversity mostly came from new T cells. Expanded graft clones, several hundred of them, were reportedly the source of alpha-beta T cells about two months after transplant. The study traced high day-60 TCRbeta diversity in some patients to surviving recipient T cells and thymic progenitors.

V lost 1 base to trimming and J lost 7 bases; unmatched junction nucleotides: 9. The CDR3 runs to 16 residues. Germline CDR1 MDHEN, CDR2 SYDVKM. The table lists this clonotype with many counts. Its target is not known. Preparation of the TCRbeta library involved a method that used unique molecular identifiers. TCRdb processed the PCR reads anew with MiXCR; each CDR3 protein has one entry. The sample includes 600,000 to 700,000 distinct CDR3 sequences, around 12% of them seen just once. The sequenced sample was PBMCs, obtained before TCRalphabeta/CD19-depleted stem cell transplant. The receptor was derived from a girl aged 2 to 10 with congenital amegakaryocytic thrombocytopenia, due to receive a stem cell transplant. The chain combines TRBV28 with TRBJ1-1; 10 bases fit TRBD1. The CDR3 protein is CASSLSGQGGVNEAFF. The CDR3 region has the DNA TGTGCCAGCAGTTTATCCGGACAGGGGGGGGTAAATGAAGCTTTCTTT.